These T cell receptor beta chains were read from a single sample in a study of cytomegalovirus exposure and HLA in healthy donors. Assay: immunoSEQ multiplex PCR; the TCRdb copy retains only in-frame clones and omits some. The table records some 99,000 clones, 81% of them present only once. Sequencing input: PBMCs. The receptor set was obtained from a woman between 25 and 40 years old in good health and CMV-seronegative. Both conserved end residues are part of each CDR3. The order of the fields is clone size, D gene, V gene, J gene, CDR3 protein, CDR3 DNA. A D gene is named only where the DNA matches it firmly. Size is omitted from some rows. Given values are once, few, many or a class for expanded clones.

clone_size: -
d_call: TRBD2
v_call: TRBV9
j_call: TRBJ2-1
cdr3_aa: CASSARGTSGAAGEQFF
cdr3_nt: TGTGCCAGCAGCGCGAGAGGGACTAGCGGCGCGGCGGGTGAGCAGTTCTTC

clone_size: -
d_call: -
v_call: TRBV20-1
j_call: TRBJ2-1
cdr3_aa: CSARESNEQFF
cdr3_nt: TGCAGTGCTAGAGAGAGCAATGAGCAGTTCTTC

clone_size: once
d_call: -
v_call: TRBV7-2
j_call: TRBJ2-7
cdr3_aa: CASSSNRDSYEQYF
cdr3_nt: TGTGCCAGCAGCTCCAACCGGGACTCCTACGAGCAGTACTTC

clone_size: -
d_call: -
v_call: TRBV29-1
j_call: TRBJ1-2
cdr3_aa: CSAAAGFNYGYTF
cdr3_nt: TGCAGCGCTGCGGCCGGATTTAACTATGGCTACACCTTC

clone_size: -
d_call: TRBD1
v_call: TRBV5-6
j_call: TRBJ1-5
cdr3_aa: CASSSGTANQPQHF
cdr3_nt: TGTGCCAGCAGCTCCGGGACAGCCAATCAGCCCCAGCATTTT

clone_size: -
d_call: -
v_call: TRBV7-9
j_call: TRBJ1-1
cdr3_aa: CASSQTRATEAFF
cdr3_nt: TGTGCCAGCAGTCAGACCAGGGCAACTGAAGCTTTCTTT

clone_size: -
d_call: TRBD1
v_call: TRBV11-2
j_call: TRBJ2-7
cdr3_aa: CASRPGTGGSYEQYF
cdr3_nt: TGTGCCAGCAGACCCGGGACAGGAGGCTCCTACGAGCAGTACTTC

clone_size: once
d_call: TRBD1
v_call: TRBV5-5
j_call: TRBJ2-2
cdr3_aa: CASSAGTGQGGELFF
cdr3_nt: TGTGCCAGCAGTGCCGGGACAGGGCAGGGCGGGGAGCTGTTTTTT

clone_size: -
d_call: TRBD2
v_call: TRBV5-1
j_call: TRBJ2-5
cdr3_aa: CASSPRIAGYQETQYF
cdr3_nt: TGCGCCAGCAGCCCCCGTATAGCGGGATACCAAGAGACCCAGTACTTC

clone_size: -
d_call: TRBD2
v_call: TRBV7-9
j_call: TRBJ2-1
cdr3_aa: CSSSPTPRTSGRWGQFF
cdr3_nt: TGTTCCAGCAGCCCAACGCCTAGGACTAGCGGGAGATGGGGGCAGTTCTTC

clone_size: -
d_call: -
v_call: TRBV7-2
j_call: TRBJ2-3
cdr3_aa: CASSSQKVAVTDTQYF
cdr3_nt: TGTGCCAGCAGCTCCCAAAAGGTAGCTGTTACAGATACGCAGTATTTT

clone_size: -
d_call: TRBD1
v_call: TRBV6-1
j_call: TRBJ1-5
cdr3_aa: CASSGTGESNQPQHF
cdr3_nt: TGTGCCAGCAGTGGGACAGGGGAAAGCAATCAGCCCCAGCATTTT

clone_size: -
d_call: -
v_call: TRBV7-9
j_call: TRBJ2-5
cdr3_aa: CASSATSVARGDF
cdr3_nt: TGTGCCAGCAGCGCGACCTCTGTAGCGCGCGGGGACTTC

clone_size: few
d_call: TRBD1
v_call: TRBV2
j_call: TRBJ1-2
cdr3_aa: CASLPHRDRAIYGYTF
cdr3_nt: TGTGCCAGCCTTCCCCACCGGGACAGGGCTATTTATGGCTACACCTTC

clone_size: -
d_call: TRBD2
v_call: TRBV5-4
j_call: TRBJ2-5
cdr3_aa: CASSLQAAGAWETQYF
cdr3_nt: TGTGCCAGCAGCCTCCAAGCGGCGGGAGCATGGGAGACCCAGTACTTC

clone_size: -
d_call: -
v_call: TRBV5-1
j_call: TRBJ2-2
cdr3_aa: CASSSGNLGGVTGELFF
cdr3_nt: TGCGCCAGCAGCTCGGGAAACCTAGGGGGGGTCACCGGGGAGCTGTTTTTT

clone_size: -
d_call: -
v_call: TRBV11-3
j_call: TRBJ2-3
cdr3_aa: CASSSPRERDTQYF
cdr3_nt: TGTGCCAGCAGCTCTCCCCGGGAAAGGGATACGCAGTATTTT

clone_size: few
d_call: TRBD2
v_call: TRBV9
j_call: TRBJ2-1
cdr3_aa: CASSDGLAGANEQFF
cdr3_nt: TGTGCCAGCAGCGATGGACTAGCGGGAGCCAATGAGCAGTTCTTC

clone_size: -
d_call: -
v_call: TRBV7-9
j_call: TRBJ2-3
cdr3_aa: CASSFSNRVTDTQYF
cdr3_nt: TGTGCCAGCAGCTTTTCGAACAGGGTTACAGATACGCAGTATTTT

clone_size: -
d_call: -
v_call: TRBV28
j_call: TRBJ2-7
cdr3_aa: CASSFEGRADSSYEQYF
cdr3_nt: TGTGCCAGCAGTTTTGAAGGACGGGCGGACAGCTCCTACGAGCAGTACTTC

clone_size: few
d_call: -
v_call: TRBV5-4
j_call: TRBJ2-1
cdr3_aa: CASSLDNNEQFF
cdr3_nt: TGTGCCAGCAGCTTGGACAACAATGAGCAGTTCTTC

clone_size: -
d_call: TRBD2
v_call: TRBV10-3
j_call: TRBJ2-7
cdr3_aa: CAISESVTSGPLGVYEQYF
cdr3_nt: TGTGCCATCAGTGAGTCCGTAACTAGCGGGCCCTTGGGAGTCTACGAGCAGTACTTC

clone_size: -
d_call: -
v_call: TRBV18
j_call: TRBJ2-1
cdr3_aa: CASSQEGRYNEQFF
cdr3_nt: TGTGCCAGCTCACAGGAGGGGCGTTACAATGAGCAGTTCTTC

clone_size: -
d_call: TRBD2
v_call: TRBV5-1
j_call: TRBJ2-7
cdr3_aa: CASSPGWGTSGRLSSYEQYF
cdr3_nt: TGCGCCAGCAGCCCGGGTTGGGGGACTAGCGGGAGGCTATCCTCCTACGAGCAGTACTTC

clone_size: few
d_call: -
v_call: TRBV14
j_call: TRBJ1-1
cdr3_aa: CASSHLPTTTNTEAFF
cdr3_nt: TGTGCCAGCAGCCACCTACCGACGACAACGAACACTGAAGCTTTCTTT

clone_size: -
d_call: -
v_call: TRBV21-1
j_call: TRBJ2-7
cdr3_aa: CASSEKSAGTREYEQYF
cdr3_nt: TGTGCCAGCAGCGAAAAGTCCGCCGGGACTAGAGAGTACGAGCAGTACTTC

clone_size: few
d_call: -
v_call: TRBV28
j_call: TRBJ1-5
cdr3_aa: CASRLPLRAGDQPQHF
cdr3_nt: TGTGCCAGCAGGTTGCCCCTCAGGGCGGGGGATCAGCCCCAGCATTTT

clone_size: few
d_call: -
v_call: TRBV6-5
j_call: TRBJ2-5
cdr3_aa: CASSSTGNQETQYF
cdr3_nt: TGTGCCAGCAGTTCTACAGGGAACCAAGAGACCCAGTACTTC

clone_size: once
d_call: -
v_call: TRBV7-2
j_call: TRBJ2-1
cdr3_aa: CASSPGVAYNEQFF
cdr3_nt: TGTGCCAGCAGCCCCGGGGTAGCTTACAATGAGCAGTTCTTC

clone_size: -
d_call: TRBD1
v_call: TRBV2
j_call: TRBJ1-1
cdr3_aa: CASGTVENTEAFF
cdr3_nt: TGTGCCAGCGGGACAGTGGAGAACACTGAAGCTTTCTTT

clone_size: -
d_call: -
v_call: TRBV6-5
j_call: TRBJ1-5
cdr3_aa: CASSSTTDHSNQPQHF
cdr3_nt: TGTGCCAGCAGTTCGACGACAGACCATAGCAATCAGCCCCAGCATTTT

clone_size: -
d_call: TRBD1
v_call: TRBV25-1
j_call: TRBJ2-3
cdr3_aa: CARGTGTSTDTQYF
cdr3_nt: TGTGCCAGGGGGACAGGGACTAGCACAGATACGCAGTATTTT

clone_size: -
d_call: TRBD2
v_call: TRBV2
j_call: TRBJ2-7
cdr3_aa: CASTIAGVEQYF
cdr3_nt: TGTGCCAGCACCATAGCGGGGGTCGAGCAGTACTTC

clone_size: once
d_call: -
v_call: TRBV28
j_call: TRBJ1-3
cdr3_aa: CASSGGGAGNTIYF
cdr3_nt: TGTGCCAGCAGCGGTGGGGGGGCTGGAAACACCATATATTTT

clone_size: -
d_call: -
v_call: TRBV21-1
j_call: TRBJ2-2
cdr3_aa: CASRRDRGCTGELFF
cdr3_nt: TGTGCCAGCAGAAGGGACAGAGGGTGCACCGGGGAGCTGTTTTTT

clone_size: -
d_call: -
v_call: TRBV28
j_call: TRBJ2-4
cdr3_aa: CASSLSGEPNIQYF
cdr3_nt: TGTGCCAGCAGTTTATCGGGGGAACCAAACATTCAGTACTTC

clone_size: -
d_call: TRBD1
v_call: TRBV5-4
j_call: TRBJ1-2
cdr3_aa: CASSLDGTGHYGYTF
cdr3_nt: TGTGCCAGCAGCTTGGATGGGACAGGCCACTATGGCTACACCTTC

clone_size: -
d_call: -
v_call: TRBV27
j_call: TRBJ2-5
cdr3_aa: CASSSQVYSQETQYF
cdr3_nt: TGTGCCAGCAGTTCTCAGGTCTATAGCCAAGAGACCCAGTACTTC

clone_size: -
d_call: TRBD2
v_call: TRBV18
j_call: TRBJ2-1
cdr3_aa: CASSPQSGRANEQFF
cdr3_nt: TGTGCCAGCTCACCTCAGAGCGGGAGGGCCAATGAGCAGTTCTTC

clone_size: -
d_call: -
v_call: TRBV28
j_call: TRBJ1-1
cdr3_aa: CASRSRGVGTEAFF
cdr3_nt: TGTGCCAGCAGATCCCGCGGGGTAGGGACTGAAGCTTTCTTT

clone_size: -
d_call: -
v_call: TRBV11-3
j_call: TRBJ2-2
cdr3_aa: CASSPRISQGGELFF
cdr3_nt: TGTGCCAGCAGTCCACGGATCAGTCAGGGCGGGGAGCTGTTTTTT

clone_size: few
d_call: TRBD1
v_call: TRBV5-1
j_call: TRBJ2-1
cdr3_aa: CASSLRQGVEQFF
cdr3_nt: TGCGCCAGCAGCTTGAGACAGGGTGTTGAGCAGTTCTTC

clone_size: -
d_call: TRBD2
v_call: TRBV2
j_call: TRBJ2-3
cdr3_aa: CASRPRTSGSGDTQYF
cdr3_nt: TGTGCCAGCAGACCTAGGACTAGCGGGAGTGGGGATACGCAGTATTTT

clone_size: -
d_call: -
v_call: TRBV18
j_call: TRBJ2-1
cdr3_aa: CASSPQTGANNEQFF
cdr3_nt: TGTGCCAGCTCACCACAGACTGGAGCTAACAATGAGCAGTTCTTC

clone_size: -
d_call: -
v_call: TRBV28
j_call: TRBJ2-5
cdr3_aa: CASRSAGQPETQYF
cdr3_nt: TGTGCCAGCAGATCTGCGGGGCAACCGGAGACCCAGTACTTC

clone_size: -
d_call: TRBD1
v_call: TRBV2
j_call: TRBJ2-7
cdr3_aa: CASSWTGEIFYEQYF
cdr3_nt: TGTGCCAGCAGTTGGACAGGGGAGATATTCTACGAGCAGTACTTC

clone_size: -
d_call: -
v_call: TRBV4-1
j_call: TRBJ2-1
cdr3_aa: CASSLREPRSYNEQFF
cdr3_nt: TGCGCCAGCAGCCTACGGGAGCCGCGAAGCTACAATGAGCAGTTCTTC

clone_size: -
d_call: -
v_call: TRBV4-1
j_call: TRBJ2-4
cdr3_aa: CASSQPREVDIQYF
cdr3_nt: TGCGCCAGCAGCCAACCCAGGGAAGTGGACATTCAGTACTTC

clone_size: few
d_call: TRBD1
v_call: TRBV6-1
j_call: TRBJ1-1
cdr3_aa: CASSPRDRATEAFF
cdr3_nt: TGTGCCAGCAGCCCACGGGACAGGGCGACTGAAGCTTTCTTT

clone_size: -
d_call: TRBD1
v_call: TRBV7-9
j_call: TRBJ1-4
cdr3_aa: CSSSLGQGATNEKLFF
cdr3_nt: TGTTCCAGCAGCTTAGGACAGGGGGCAACTAATGAAAAACTGTTTTTT

clone_size: few
d_call: TRBD1
v_call: TRBV27
j_call: TRBJ2-5
cdr3_aa: CASSFRRDRGLQETQYF
cdr3_nt: TGTGCCAGCAGTTTTCGCCGGGACAGGGGGCTCCAAGAGACCCAGTACTTC

clone_size: -
d_call: TRBD1
v_call: TRBV5-1
j_call: TRBJ1-1
cdr3_aa: CASSPGQGVIRETEAFF
cdr3_nt: TGCGCCAGCAGCCCGGGACAGGGGGTAATCAGAGAGACTGAAGCTTTCTTT

clone_size: -
d_call: -
v_call: TRBV30
j_call: TRBJ1-1
cdr3_aa: CASGGWTEAFF
cdr3_nt: TGTGCCTCGGGGGGTTGGACTGAAGCTTTCTTT

clone_size: -
d_call: TRBD2
v_call: TRBV7-2
j_call: TRBJ2-7
cdr3_aa: CASSRTSGSSYEQYF
cdr3_nt: TGTGCCAGCAGCCGGACTAGCGGGAGTTCCTACGAGCAGTACTTC

clone_size: few
d_call: -
v_call: TRBV5-4
j_call: TRBJ2-1
cdr3_aa: CASSVGRRDEQFF
cdr3_nt: TGTGCCAGCAGCGTTGGACGGAGGGATGAGCAGTTCTTC

clone_size: -
d_call: TRBD1
v_call: TRBV28
j_call: TRBJ2-7
cdr3_aa: CASSFRGWDRVSYEQYF
cdr3_nt: TGTGCCAGCAGCTTCAGGGGGTGGGACAGGGTGTCCTACGAGCAGTACTTC

clone_size: -
d_call: -
v_call: TRBV7-2
j_call: TRBJ2-3
cdr3_aa: CASSLDRGGTDTQYF
cdr3_nt: TGTGCCAGCAGCTTAGATCGGGGTGGCACAGATACGCAGTATTTT

clone_size: -
d_call: -
v_call: TRBV27
j_call: TRBJ2-2
cdr3_aa: CASSPTLLFGDTGELFF
cdr3_nt: TGTGCCAGCAGTCCTACCCTCCTATTTGGAGACACCGGGGAGCTGTTTTTT